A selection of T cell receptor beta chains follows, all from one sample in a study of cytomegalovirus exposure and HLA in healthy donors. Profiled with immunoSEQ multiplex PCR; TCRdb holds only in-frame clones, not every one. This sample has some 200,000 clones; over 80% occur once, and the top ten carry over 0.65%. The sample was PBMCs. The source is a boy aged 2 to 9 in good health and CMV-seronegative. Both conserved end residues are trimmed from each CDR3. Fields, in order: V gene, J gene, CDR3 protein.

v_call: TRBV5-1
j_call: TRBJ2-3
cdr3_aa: AGSPQTGTDTQY

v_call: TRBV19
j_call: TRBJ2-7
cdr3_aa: ASSIGDRGFNEQY

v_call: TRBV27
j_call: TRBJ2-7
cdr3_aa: ASRPGLAHEQY

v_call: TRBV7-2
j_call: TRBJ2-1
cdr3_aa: ASSVPDRDRNNEQF

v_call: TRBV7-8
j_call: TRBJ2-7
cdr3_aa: ASSPRDRGETYEQY

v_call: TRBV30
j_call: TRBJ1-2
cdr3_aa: AWSPGDYGYT

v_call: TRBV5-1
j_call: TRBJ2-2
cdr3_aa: ASSLVGQGTTGELF

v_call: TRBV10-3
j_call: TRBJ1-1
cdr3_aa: AISRDLATEAF

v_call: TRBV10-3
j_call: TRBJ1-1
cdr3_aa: AATPVGGITEAF

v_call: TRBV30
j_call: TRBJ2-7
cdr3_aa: AWCRDREVYEQY

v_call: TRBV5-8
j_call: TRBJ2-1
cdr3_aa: ASSLGGPGDEQF

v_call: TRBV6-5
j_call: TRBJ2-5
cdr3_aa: ASRRTGKETQY

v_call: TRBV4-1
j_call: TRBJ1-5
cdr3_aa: ASSQAVPGNQPQH

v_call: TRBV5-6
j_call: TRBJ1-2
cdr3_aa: ASSLGRTPYGYT

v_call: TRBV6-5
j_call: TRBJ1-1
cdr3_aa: ASSYSRPAGDTEAF

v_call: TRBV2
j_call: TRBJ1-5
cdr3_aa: ASNPDSINQPQH

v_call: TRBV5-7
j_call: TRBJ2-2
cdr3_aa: ASSLTTGGAVYTGELF

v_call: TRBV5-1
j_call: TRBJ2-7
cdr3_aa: ASRWEASYEQY

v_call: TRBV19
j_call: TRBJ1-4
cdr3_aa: ASSIGDAST

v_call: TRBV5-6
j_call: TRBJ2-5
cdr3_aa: ASSFLTGQETQY

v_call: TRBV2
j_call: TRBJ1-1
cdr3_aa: ASSERGGNTEAF

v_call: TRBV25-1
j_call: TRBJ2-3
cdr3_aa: ASSEYAGGTDTQY

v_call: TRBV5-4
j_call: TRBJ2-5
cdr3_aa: ASSLSSGRTQETQY

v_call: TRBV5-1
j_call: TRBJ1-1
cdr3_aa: ASSNRQSGPPEAF

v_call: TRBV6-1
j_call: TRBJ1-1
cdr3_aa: ASSRTGGDTEAF

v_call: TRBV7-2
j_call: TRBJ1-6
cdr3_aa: ASSLGRGGAGISPLH

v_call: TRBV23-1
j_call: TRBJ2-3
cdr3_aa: ASSPGLAVFTDTQY

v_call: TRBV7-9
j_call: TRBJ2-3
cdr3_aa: ASSQTRDDPDTQY

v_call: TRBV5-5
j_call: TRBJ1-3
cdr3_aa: ASSPTGVGNTIY

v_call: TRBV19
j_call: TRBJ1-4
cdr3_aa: ASSIGPVGEKLF

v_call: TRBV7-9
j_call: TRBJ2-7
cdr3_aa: ATRGLGTSIDEQY

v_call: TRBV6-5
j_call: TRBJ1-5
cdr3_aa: ASSDGTGGNQPQH

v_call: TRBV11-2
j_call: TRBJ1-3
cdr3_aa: ASSQTGGSGNTIY

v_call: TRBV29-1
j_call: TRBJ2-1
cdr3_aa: SVEGWEGRNEQF

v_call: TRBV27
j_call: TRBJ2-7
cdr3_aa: ASKADPSYEQY

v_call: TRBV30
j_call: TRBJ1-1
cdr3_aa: AWAMNTEAF

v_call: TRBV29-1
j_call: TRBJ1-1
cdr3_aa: SVEAWGRVNTEAF

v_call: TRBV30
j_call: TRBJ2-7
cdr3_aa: AWRDSYEQY

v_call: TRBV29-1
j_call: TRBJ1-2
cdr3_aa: SVAGASANYGYT

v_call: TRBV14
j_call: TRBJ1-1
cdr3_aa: ASSQEGLRYTEAF

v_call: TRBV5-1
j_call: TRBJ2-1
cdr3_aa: ASTAELQGAHEQF

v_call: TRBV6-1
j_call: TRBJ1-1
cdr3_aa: ASSEGRGSNTEAF

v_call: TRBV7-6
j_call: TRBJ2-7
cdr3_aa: ASSFRDSSYEQY

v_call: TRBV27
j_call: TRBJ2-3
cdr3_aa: ASSLWGGGGYTQY

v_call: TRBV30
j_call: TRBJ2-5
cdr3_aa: AWSVGAGVSWETQY

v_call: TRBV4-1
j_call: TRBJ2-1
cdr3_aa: ASSLFSWTSGDVKQF

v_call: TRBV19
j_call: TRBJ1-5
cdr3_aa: ASTTQFNSNQPQH

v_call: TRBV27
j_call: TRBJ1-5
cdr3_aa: ASRARGSQPQH

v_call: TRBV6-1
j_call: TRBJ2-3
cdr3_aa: ASSIGLASTDTQY

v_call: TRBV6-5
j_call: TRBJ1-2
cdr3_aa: ASRGPLTNYGYT